This T cell receptor (beta chain) was captured in a study of beta chain features in type 1 diabetes (dated by TCRdb to the late 2010s). Describing the broader study: Mean age, gender distribution, total cell number and subset yield were not different between patients and healthy donors. The study compared the TCRB repertoires of sorted circulating CD4+ T cell subsets in recently diagnosed type 1 diabetes patients with those in matched healthy donors. Whereas all 30 or so donors provided naive and central memory subsets, regulatory and stem cell-like memory subsets were isolated from just 8 patients and about 8 healthy donors. Across all samples, approximately 98,000,000 sorted cells were examined, and cell number per subset correlated strongly with RNA yield.

Turning to this clone: The antigen it recognizes is unknown. No clone much larger than this one lies a single base away; base qualities are absent.

Study-wide findings and limitations: At VDJ recombination sites, patients with type 1 diabetes made fewer insertions and deleted more nucleotides, a pattern implying thymic rearrangement abnormalities. Only small numbers of individuals were included in the HLA sub-analyses, which left unresolved whether HLA type had any influence on TCRB rearrangement. A moderate but significant shortening of TCRB CDR3 length was observed in type 1 diabetes patients in all four CD4+ subsets. PCR might favor shorter templates, but patient and control samples were amplified and corrected together, so any skew would affect both groups equally. Naive, central memory and regulatory TCRB repertoires appeared more similar among patients than among healthy donors. Because cDNA was sequenced instead of genomic DNA, highly expressing activated cells could be over-represented, though the groups showed no difference in activation or CD3 levels.

CDR1 MDHEN and CDR2 SYDVKM are derived from the germline V gene. Counted from cysteine to phenylalanine, this CDR3 has 15 amino acids. Solely the CDR3 DNA is kept, with 45 bases framed from the first base. Trimming removed 5 bases from V and 2 bases from J; the gene matches leave 7 bases unexplained. From each donor, a single peripheral blood sample of about 100 mL on average was drawn into heparinised tubes. A BD FACSAria II and a panel including CD45RO, CCR7, CD25, CD127, CD95 and CD27 were used to sort naive, central memory, regulatory and stem cell-like memory CD4+ T cells. All sorted populations exceeded 95% purity. PBMCs were isolated right away by Lymphoprep density gradient centrifugation and were stained directly, without culture. So that batch effects would be minimized, each experiment stained and sorted samples in pairs, pairing one healthy donor with one patient. The High Capacity cDNA Reverse Transcription Kit was used to reverse transcribe all of the isolated RNA, meaning that expressed TCRB transcripts were what got sequenced. Deep immunoSEQ sequencing was applied to naive, central memory and regulatory T cell samples, giving an average of around 3.8 million total reads per sample. After sorted cells were lysed in RLT buffer, RNA was extracted with DNase-treated RNeasy Micro or Mini kits, with the choice depending on cell number. Each cell subset was processed on its own to prevent cross-contamination, while patient and healthy donor samples were processed together. Using the immunoSEQ multiplex PCR, TCRB sequences were amplified from cDNA into 87-bp fragments spanning the CDR3 region. Amplicons were sequenced on the Illumina HiSeq platform. Concerning the study's data processing: Synthetic template baselines were used to correct PCR bias computationally, reads within Hamming distance 2 were collapsed, and singletons that could not be merged were discarded. Reads were aligned to IMGT to assign V, D and J genes, CDR3 length, and insertions or deletions at six rearrangement sites. Clonotype counts were normalized to sorted cell number within each subset before computing true diversity and Gini coefficients with the tcR R package. Repertoire sharing was quantified using the overlap coefficient calculated on TCRB nucleotide sequences. The source is immuneACCESS, and TCRdb retained only in-frame sequences with V and J called. Part of the clones is not carried over; for the studies checked, unresolved V genes explain less than half of this, and the remainder is unexplained. The D gene and trimming were derived from the DNA, and the V and J assignments and clone size from that table. This sample is represented by some 44,000 clones; roughly 68% of them were singletons. Roughly 2.2% of the sample rests with the top ten.

Here the chain combines TRBV28 and TRBJ2-3; a stretch of 7 junction bases matches TRBD1. The sequenced sample consisted of Tregs from blood. The cell subset or site tag for this specimen amounts to: regulatory CD4+ T cells. This clonotype was sampled from a woman aged 18 to 35 with type 1 diabetes. This receptor carries the CDR3 CASSQTGPHTDTQYF. The nucleotides are TGTGCCAGCAGTCAGACAGGGCCCCACACAGATACGCAGTATTTT.